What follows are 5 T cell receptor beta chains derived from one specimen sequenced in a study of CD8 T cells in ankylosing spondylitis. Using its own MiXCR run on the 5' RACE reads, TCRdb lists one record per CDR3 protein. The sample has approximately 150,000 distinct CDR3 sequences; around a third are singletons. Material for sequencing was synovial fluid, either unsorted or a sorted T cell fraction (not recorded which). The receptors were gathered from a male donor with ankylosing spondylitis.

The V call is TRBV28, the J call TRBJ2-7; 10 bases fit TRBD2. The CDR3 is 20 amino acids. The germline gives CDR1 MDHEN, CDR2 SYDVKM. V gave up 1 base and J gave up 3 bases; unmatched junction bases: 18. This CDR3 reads CASSLSVQAGGPKKYYEQYF. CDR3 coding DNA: TGTGCCAGCAGTTTATCGGTCCAAGCGGGAGGGCCCAAGAAATACTACGAGCAGTACTTC.

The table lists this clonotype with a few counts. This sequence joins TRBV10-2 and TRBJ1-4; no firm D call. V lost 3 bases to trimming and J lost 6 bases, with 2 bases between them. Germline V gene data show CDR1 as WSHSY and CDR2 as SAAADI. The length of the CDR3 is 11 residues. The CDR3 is CASSDHEKLFF. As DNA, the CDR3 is TGCGCCAGCAGTGATCATGAAAAACTGTTTTTT.

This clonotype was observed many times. Written as DNA, the CDR3 is TGTGCCTGGAGTGTAGGAGGAATCGGAACAGCGAATGAGCAGTTCTTC. Translated: CAWSVGGIGTANEQFF. This chain uses TRBV30 with TRBJ2-1; the D gene is possibly TRBD2 (5 bases). V lost 0 bases and J lost 7, with 19 bases in between. In germline, CDR1 is GTSNPN, CDR2 SVGIG (reference sequence). CDR3 length: 16 amino acids.

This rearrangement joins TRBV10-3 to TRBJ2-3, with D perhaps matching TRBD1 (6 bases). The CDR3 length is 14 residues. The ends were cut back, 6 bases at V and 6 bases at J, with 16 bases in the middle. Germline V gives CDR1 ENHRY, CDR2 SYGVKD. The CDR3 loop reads CAIRRAGASDTQYF. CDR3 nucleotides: TGTGCCATCAGGCGGGCAGGGGCATCGGATACGCAGTATTTT.

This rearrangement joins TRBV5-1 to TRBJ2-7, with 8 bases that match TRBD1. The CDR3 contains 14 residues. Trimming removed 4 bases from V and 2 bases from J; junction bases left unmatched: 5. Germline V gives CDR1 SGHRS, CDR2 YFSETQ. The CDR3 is CASSPPDRAYEQYF. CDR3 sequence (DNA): TGCGCCAGCAGCCCCCCGGACAGGGCCTACGAGCAGTACTTC.